Sequencing of this T cell receptor beta chain was carried out in a study of blood T cell repertoires in COVID-19. Study-wide background: Whether acute or convalescent, the COVID-19 samples came from the United States, Italy and Spain. T cells, B-cell-depleted T cells, or PBMCs provided the cDNA or gDNA that served as material.

In the original processing: Amplification of reference gene primers provided the estimated nucleated cell counts. Clones were sequenced by immunoSEQ multiplex PCR, and TCRdb holds only the in-frame ones, with some missing. V and J calls and clone size come straight from that table; D and trimming were deduced from the DNA. The sample lists about 190,000 clones, around 86% seen once, with 6.7% in the top ten. Between the trimmed V and J ends, which lost 0 bases and 2 bases, there was a span of 5 bases. From germline, CDR1 is LGHNA and CDR2 YSLEER. This CDR3 spans 13 amino acids. This chain joins TRBV4-3 and TRBJ2-7; D remains unclear. This TCR derives from a man in his forties with acute or convalescent COVID-19. Sequenced: peripheral blood. The CDR3 sequence is CASSQDRTYEQYF. For the CDR3, the DNA is TGCGCCAGCAGCCAAGACAGGACCTACGAGCAGTACTTC.